Sequencing of this T cell receptor (beta chain) was carried out in a study of tumor-infiltrating lymphocytes in primary liver carcinoma. Study details: Per sample, productive TCRbeta reads numbered roughly 3.65 to 7.13 million, similar across tissue types. Overall study findings and caveats: Between tumor regions, pairs overlapped more than tumor-adjacent and tumor-blood pairs did. There was no comparison of CD4+ and CD8+ repertoires, as samples were bulk unsorted.

Blood RNA originated from unsorted whole blood, with germline DNA additionally extracted. V lost 4 bases and J lost 8, with 14 bases in between. The CDR3 has 14 amino acids. Germline V CDR1 and CDR2: SEHNR, FQNEAQ (reference sequence). Of note for this clonotype: Antigen: not known.

TCR beta cDNA was prepared out of roughly 520 ng total RNA by means of a constant-region primer. Three nested multiplex PCR rounds of slightly modified ARM-PCR generated TCR beta libraries. Forward primers for TRBV1-TRBV30 and a C-beta reverse primer served the first two PCR rounds, at approximately 10 cycles each. MiXCR, run by TCRdb on the multiplex PCR reads, gives a single entry per CDR3 protein. The profile shows approximately 300,000 distinct CDR3 sequences, 65% of them singletons. The sample consisted of peripheral blood. The chain combines TRBV7-9 with TRBJ1-4; D perhaps matches TRBD1 (6 bases). This TCR derives from a man aged 35 to 55 with primary liver carcinoma and hepatitis B virus infection. The CDR3 here is CASSSSGEGEKLFF. CDR3 nucleotide sequence: TGTGCCAGCAGCTCCTCAGGGGAGGGAGAAAAACTGTTTTTT.